Listed here is a single T cell receptor (beta chain). This entry is derived from a study of T cell changes during pregnancy in multiple sclerosis. The CDR3 runs to 14 residues. V was clipped by 1 base and J by 3 bases; unmatched bases: 0. Germline V gives CDR1 GTSNPN, CDR2 SVGIG (reference sequence). The repertoire was sequenced with immunoSEQ multiplex PCR; TCRdb's copy has only in-frame clones and lacks some. The table has roughly 76,000 clones, nearly 95% seen once. The source was CD4+ T cells from peripheral blood mononuclear cells, collected after pregnancy. J is TRBJ2-5 and V is TRBV30; the match to TRBD2 covers 12 bases. This clonotype was obtained from a female donor with multiple sclerosis, enrolled in a pregnancy study. CDR3 nucleotide sequence: TGTGCCTGGAGTGGACTAGCGGGAGAAGAGACCCAGTACTTC. This encodes CAWSGLAGEETQYF.